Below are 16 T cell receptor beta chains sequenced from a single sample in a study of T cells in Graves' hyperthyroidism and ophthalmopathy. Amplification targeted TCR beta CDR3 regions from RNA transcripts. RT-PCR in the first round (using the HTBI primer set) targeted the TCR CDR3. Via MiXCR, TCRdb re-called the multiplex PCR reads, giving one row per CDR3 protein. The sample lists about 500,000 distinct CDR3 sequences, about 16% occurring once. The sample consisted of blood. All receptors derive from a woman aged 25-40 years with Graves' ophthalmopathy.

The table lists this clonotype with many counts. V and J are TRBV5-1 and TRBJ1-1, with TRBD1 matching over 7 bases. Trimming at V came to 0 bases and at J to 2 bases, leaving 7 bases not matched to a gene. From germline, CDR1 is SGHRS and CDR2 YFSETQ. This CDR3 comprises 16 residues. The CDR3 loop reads CASSLEQGRDNTEAFF. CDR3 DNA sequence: TGCGCCAGCAGCTTGGAACAGGGGCGCGACAACACTGAAGCTTTCTTT.

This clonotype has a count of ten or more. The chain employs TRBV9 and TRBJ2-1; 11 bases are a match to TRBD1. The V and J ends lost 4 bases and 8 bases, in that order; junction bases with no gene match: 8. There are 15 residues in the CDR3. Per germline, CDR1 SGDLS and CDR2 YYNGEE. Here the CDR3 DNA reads TGTGCCAGCAGCCCCCGGGGACAGGGGGGGCATGAGCAGTTCTTC. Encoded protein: CASSPRGQGGHEQFF.

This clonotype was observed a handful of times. The DNA of the CDR3 is TGCAGCGTAGATACCGGGCACACGAACACCGGGGAGCTGTTTTTT. Protein product: CSVDTGHTNTGELFF. V gene TRBV29-1 combines with J gene TRBJ2-2; no firm D call. CDR3 length: 15 residues. CDR1 and CDR2 from the germline V gene are SQVTM and ANQGSEA. Trimming took 6 bases from V and 0 from J, leaving 14 bases between them.

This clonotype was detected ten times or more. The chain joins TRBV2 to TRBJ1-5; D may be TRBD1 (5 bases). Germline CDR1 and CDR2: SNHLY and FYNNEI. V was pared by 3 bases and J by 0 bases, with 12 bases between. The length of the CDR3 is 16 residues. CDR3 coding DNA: TGTGCCAGCAGTGATAGGGACCGATATAGCAATCAGCCCCAGCATTTT. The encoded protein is CASSDRDRYSNQPQHF.

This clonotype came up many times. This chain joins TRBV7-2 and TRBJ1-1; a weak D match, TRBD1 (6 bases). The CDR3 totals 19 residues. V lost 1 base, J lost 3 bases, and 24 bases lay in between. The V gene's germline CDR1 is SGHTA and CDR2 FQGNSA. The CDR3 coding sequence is TGTGCCAGCAGCTTAGTGTCGAGATTTACAGGGAGGGAAGACACTGAAGCTTTCTTT. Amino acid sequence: CASSLVSRFTGREDTEAFF.

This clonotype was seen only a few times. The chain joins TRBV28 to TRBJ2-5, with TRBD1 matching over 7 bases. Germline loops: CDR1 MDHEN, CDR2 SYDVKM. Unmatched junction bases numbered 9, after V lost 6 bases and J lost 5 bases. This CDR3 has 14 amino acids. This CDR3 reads CASSPGQVEETQYF. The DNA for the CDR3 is TGTGCCAGCAGCCCCGGACAGGTTGAGGAGACCCAGTACTTC.

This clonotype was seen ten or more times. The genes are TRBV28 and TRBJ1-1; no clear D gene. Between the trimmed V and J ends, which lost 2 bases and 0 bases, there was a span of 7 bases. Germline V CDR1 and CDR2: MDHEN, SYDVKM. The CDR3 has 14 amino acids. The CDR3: CASSLPGLNTEAFF. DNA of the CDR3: TGTGCCAGCAGTTTACCAGGTTTGAACACTGAAGCTTTCTTT.

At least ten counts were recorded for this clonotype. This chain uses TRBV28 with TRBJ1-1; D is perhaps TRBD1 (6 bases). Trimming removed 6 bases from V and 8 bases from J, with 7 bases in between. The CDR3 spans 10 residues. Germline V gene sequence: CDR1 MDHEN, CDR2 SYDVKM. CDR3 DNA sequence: TGTGCCAGCAGACAGGGCGAAGCTTTCTTT. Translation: CASRQGEAFF.

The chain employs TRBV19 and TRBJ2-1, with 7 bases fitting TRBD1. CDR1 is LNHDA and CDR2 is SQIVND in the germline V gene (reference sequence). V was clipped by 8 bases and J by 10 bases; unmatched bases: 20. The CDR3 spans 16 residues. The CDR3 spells CASREGVTGDRDEQFF. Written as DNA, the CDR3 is TGTGCCAGTCGAGAGGGGGTTACTGGAGACAGGGACGAGCAGTTCTTC.

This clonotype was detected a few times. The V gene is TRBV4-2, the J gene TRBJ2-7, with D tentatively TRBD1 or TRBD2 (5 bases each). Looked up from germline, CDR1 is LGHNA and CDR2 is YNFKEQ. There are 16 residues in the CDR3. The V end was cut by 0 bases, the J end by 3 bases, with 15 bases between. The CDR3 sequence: CASSQEYGGESYEQYF. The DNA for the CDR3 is TGTGCCAGCAGCCAAGAATATGGGGGAGAGAGCTACGAGCAGTACTTC.

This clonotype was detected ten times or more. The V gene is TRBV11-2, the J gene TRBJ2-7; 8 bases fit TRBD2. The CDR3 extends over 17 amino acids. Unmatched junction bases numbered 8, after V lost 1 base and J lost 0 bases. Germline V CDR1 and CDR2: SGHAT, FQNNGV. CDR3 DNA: TGTGCCAGCAGCTTAGGGGGTCTAGCGGGCCGCTCCTACGAGCAGTACTTC. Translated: CASSLGGLAGRSYEQYF.

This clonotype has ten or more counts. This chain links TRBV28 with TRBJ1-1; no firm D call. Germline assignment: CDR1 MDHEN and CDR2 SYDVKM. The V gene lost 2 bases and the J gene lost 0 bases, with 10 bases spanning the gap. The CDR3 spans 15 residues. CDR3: CASSLGVGMNTEAFF. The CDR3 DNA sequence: TGTGCCAGCAGTTTAGGGGTGGGCATGAACACTGAAGCTTTCTTT.

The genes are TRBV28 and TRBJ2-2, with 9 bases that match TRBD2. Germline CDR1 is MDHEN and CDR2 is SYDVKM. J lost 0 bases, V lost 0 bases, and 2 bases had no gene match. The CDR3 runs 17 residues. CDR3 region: CASSLWTSGSNTGELFF. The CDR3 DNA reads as TGTGCCAGCAGTTTATGGACTAGCGGCTCGAACACCGGGGAGCTGTTTTTT.

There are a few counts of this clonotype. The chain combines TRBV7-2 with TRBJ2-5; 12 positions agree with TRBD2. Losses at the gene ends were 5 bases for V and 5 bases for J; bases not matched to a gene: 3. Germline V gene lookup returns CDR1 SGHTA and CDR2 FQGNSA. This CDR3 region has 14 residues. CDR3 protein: CASSRTSGKETQYF. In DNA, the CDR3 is TGTGCCAGCAGCCGGACTAGCGGGAAGGAGACCCAGTACTTC.

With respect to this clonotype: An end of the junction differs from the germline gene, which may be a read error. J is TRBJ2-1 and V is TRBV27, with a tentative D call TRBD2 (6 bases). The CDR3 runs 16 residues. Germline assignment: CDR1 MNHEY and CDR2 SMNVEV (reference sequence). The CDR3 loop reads CASSSPTGTSGDEQFF. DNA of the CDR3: TGTGCCAGCAGCTCGCCAACCGGGACTTCCGGCGATGAGCAATTCTTC.

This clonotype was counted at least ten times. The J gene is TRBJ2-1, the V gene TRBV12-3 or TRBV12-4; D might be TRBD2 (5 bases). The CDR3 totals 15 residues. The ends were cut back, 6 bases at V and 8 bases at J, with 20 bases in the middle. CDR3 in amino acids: CASSPRFEGVDEQFF. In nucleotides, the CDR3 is TGTGCCAGCAGCCCCCGCTTCGAGGGAGTGGATGAGCAGTTCTTC.